Each of the 18 T cell receptor beta chains below was sequenced from the same sample in a study of tumor-infiltrating lymphocytes in localized non-small cell lung cancer. TCRdb's copy holds only in-frame clones and misses some; the assay was immunoSEQ multiplex PCR. The table includes about 12,000 clones, less than 90% detected once. Material for sequencing was lung tumor tissue. Receptors were obtained from a human donor with non-small cell lung cancer.

The chain employs TRBV18 and TRBJ2-7; the D gene is possibly TRBD1 (6 bases). This CDR3 contains 14 residues. V was clipped by 2 bases and J by 2 bases, with 10 bases between them. Germline assignment: CDR1 KGHSH and CDR2 LQKENI. DNA of the CDR3: TGTGCCAGCTCACCAGCAGGGACAACCTACGAGCAGTACTTC. Translation gives CASSPAGTTYEQYF.

A single count supports this clone. The J gene is TRBJ1-4, the V gene TRBV30; tentative D call: TRBD1 (5 bases). In germline, CDR1 is GTSNPN, CDR2 SVGIG (reference sequence). Between the trimmed V and J ends, which lost 2 bases and 8 bases, there was a span of 15 bases. CDR3 length: 14 residues. The CDR3 loop is CAWSKQVDKEKLFF. CDR3 coding DNA: TGTGCCTGGAGTAAACAGGTAGATAAGGAAAAACTGTTTTTT.

The chain has TRBV15 and TRBJ1-2; 8 bases fit TRBD1. CDR1 and CDR2 (germline): LNHNV, YYDKDF (reference sequence). CDR3 length equals 15 residues. The ends lost 1 base at V and 6 bases at J; junction bases unmatched: 7. The CDR3 DNA is TGTGCCACCAGCAGAGCTAGGACAGGGTGGAATGGCTACACCTTC. Its translation is CATSRARTGWNGYTF.

A remark on this clone: An end of the junction differs from the germline gene, which may be a read error. V usage is TRBV10-3 and J usage is TRBJ2-3; possibly TRBD2 for D (5 bases). In germline, CDR1 is ENHRY, CDR2 SYGVKD. This CDR3 is built from 14 residues. CDR3 amino acids: CAISEVGSRDTQYF. CDR3 coding DNA: TGTGCCATCAGTGAGGTAGGGAGCAGAGATACGCAGTATTTT.

This chain links TRBV4-3 with TRBJ2-2; 16 positions match TRBD2. V gave up 3 bases and J gave up 5 bases; unmatched junction bases: 0. Germline V gives CDR1 LGHNA, CDR2 YSLEER. The CDR3 is 16 residues long. The CDR3 coding sequence is TGCGCCAGCAGCCAGGGACTAGCGGGGGGGACCGGGGAGCTGTTTTTT. Translation gives CASSQGLAGGTGELFF.

The chain recombines TRBV25-1 with TRBJ1-5; D is possibly TRBD1 (6 bases). Trimming shortened V by 5 bases and J by 0 bases, and 11 bases separated the two germline ends. From germline, CDR1 is MGHDK and CDR2 SYGVNS. This CDR3 region has 15 residues. The CDR3 region is CASSKTGYSNQPQHF. CDR3 in DNA: TGTGCCAGCAGTAAGACAGGTTATAGCAATCAGCCCCAGCATTTT.

CDR3 in DNA: TGTGCCAGCAGCACCGGGACAGGAATGTCTAACTATGGCTACACCTTC. This codes for CASSTGTGMSNYGYTF. The genes are TRBV5-4 and TRBJ1-2; 8 positions agree with TRBD1. Trimming cost V 4 bases and J 0 bases; bases outside gene matches: 8. The CDR3 is 16 amino acids. CDR1 is SGHNT and CDR2 is YYREEE in the germline V gene (reference sequence). The full variable domain, its missing parts supplied by reference TRBV5-4 and TRBJ1-2, is ETGVTQSPTHLIKTRGQQVTLRCSSQSGHNTVSWYQQALGQGPQFIFQYYREEENGRGNFPPRFSGLQFPNYSSELNVNALELDDSALYLCASSTGTGMSNYGYTFGSGTRLTVV.

V is TRBV29-1 and J is TRBJ2-1; TRBD1 agrees at 9 bases. This CDR3 comprises 15 residues. Germline V gene lookup returns CDR1 SQVTM and CDR2 ANQGSEA. The V gene end was trimmed by 7 bases and the J gene end by 5 bases; junction bases not matched to a gene: 12. The CDR3 bases are TGCAGCGCTGGGGGGGACAGGGCCGCTCACAATGAGCAGTTCTTC. Translated: CSAGGDRAAHNEQFF.

This chain links TRBV14 with TRBJ1-1; the D is unclear. The CDR3 contains 13 residues. The V and J ends lost 7 bases and 0 bases respectively, with 9 bases between them. Looked up from germline, CDR1 is SGHDN and CDR2 is FVKESK. CDR3 nucleotide sequence: TGTGCCAGCAAGGGTTACATGAACACTGAAGCTTTCTTT. Encoded protein: CASKGYMNTEAFF.

In DNA, the CDR3 is TGTGCCAGCAGCCGGGGGGGTCCGAGCTCCTACGAGCAGTACTTC. Its translation is CASSRGGPSSYEQYF. The chain combines TRBV7-6 with TRBJ2-7, with TRBD2 identical over 8 bases. Germline V gene sequence: CDR1 SGHVS, CDR2 FNYEAQ. Trimming removed 5 bases from V and 0 bases from J; junction bases left unmatched: 6. The CDR3 has 15 residues. Combining the CDR3 with reference TRBV7-6 and TRBJ2-7 gives the whole variable domain GAGVSQSPRYKVTKRGQDVALRCDPISGHVSLYWYRQALGQGPEFLTYFNYEAQQDKSGLPNDRFSAERPEGSISTLTIQRTEQRDSAMYRCASSRGGPSSYEQYFGPGTRLTVT.

The V gene is TRBV19, the J gene TRBJ2-1; 10 positions agree with TRBD2. The CDR3 contains 16 residues. V lost 1 base, J lost 8 bases, and 8 bases stayed unmatched. Germline V gene lookup returns CDR1 LNHDA and CDR2 SQIVND (reference sequence). The CDR3 nucleotides are TGTGCCAGTAGTATAGTCCCAGCGGGGGGGCCTCATGAGCAGTTCTTC. Protein: CASSIVPAGGPHEQFF.

This chain connects TRBV29-1 to TRBJ1-1; TRBD1 is a possible D gene (6 bases). Germline CDR1 and CDR2: SQVTM and ANQGSEA. This CDR3 has 15 amino acids. The V end lost 1 base, the J end lost 1 base, and 13 bases lay between the germline ends. The CDR3 protein is CSVEGHRVSNTEAFF. Here the CDR3 DNA reads TGCAGCGTTGAAGGGCACAGGGTATCGAACACTGAAGCTTTCTTT. Variable domain in full (rest from reference TRBV29-1 and TRBJ1-1): SAVISQKPSRDICQRGTSLTIQCQVDSQVTMMFWYRQQPGQSLTLIATANQGSEATYESGFVIDKFPISRPNLTFSTLTVSNMSPEDSSIYLCSVEGHRVSNTEAFFGQGTRLTVV.

This rearrangement joins TRBV10-3 to TRBJ2-7, with D possibly being TRBD1 or TRBD2 (5 bases each). The CDR3 is made up of 14 amino acids. Trimming removed 11 bases from V and 4 bases from J, with 21 bases in between. Germline-derived CDR1 and CDR2 are ENHRY and SYGVKD. CDR3 in amino acids: CAARDGSSSYEQYF. CDR3 in DNA: TGTGCCGCCAGGGACGGTAGTTCTAGTTACGAGCAGTACTTC.

This sequence joins TRBV4-1 and TRBJ1-2; a weak D match, TRBD1 (5 bases). The germline CDR1 and CDR2 sequences are MGHRA and YSYEKL. The CDR3 spans 15 residues. The V end lost 3 bases, the J end lost 4 bases, and 15 bases lay between the germline ends. CDR3 sequence: CASSQPTGPPYGYTF. CDR3 sequence (DNA): TGCGCCAGCAGCCAGCCAACAGGACCACCCTATGGCTACACCTTC.

The chain uses TRBV6-5 and TRBJ1-1; D is ambiguous. The CDR3 totals 13 residues. CDR1 and CDR2 (germline): MNHEY, SVGAGI. V was pared by 6 bases and J by 5 bases, with 13 bases between. CDR3 protein: CASSYGRSTEAFF. CDR3 DNA sequence: TGTGCCAGCAGCTATGGACGGTCTACTGAAGCTTTCTTT.

This chain joins TRBV7-2 and TRBJ1-6; 10 bases line up with TRBD1. Trimming cost V 11 bases and J 7 bases; bases outside gene matches: 5. Germline V gene sequence: CDR1 SGHTA, CDR2 FQGNSA. The CDR3 totals 13 residues. CDR3 bases: TGTGCCGGGGGGACAGGGGACAATTCACCCCTCCACTTT. It specifies CAGGTGDNSPLHF.

The chain carries TRBV10-2 and TRBJ1-1; no clear D. Trimming cost V 4 bases and J 6 bases, with 18 bases left between them. The CDR3 sequence is 15 residues long. CDR1 WSHSY and CDR2 SAAADI come from the germline V gene. The CDR3 is CASSALSGGRAEAFF. CDR3 bases: TGCGCCAGCAGTGCTTTATCCGGCGGCCGGGCTGAAGCTTTCTTT.

V is TRBV7-2 and J is TRBJ1-4, with a tentative D call TRBD1 (6 bases). The ends were cut back, 1 base at V and 4 bases at J, with 13 bases in the middle. The germline V gene encodes CDR1 SGHTA and CDR2 FQGNSA. This CDR3 contains 16 residues. This chain's CDR3 is CASSLVAGASNEKLFF. The CDR3 region has the DNA TGTGCCAGCAGCTTAGTGGCAGGGGCAAGTAATGAAAAACTGTTTTTT.